This T cell receptor beta chain was documented in a study of control samples from healthy donors and cancer patients (dated by TCRdb to 2020 to 2021). The V and J ends are trimmed by 4 bases and 1 base, leaving 13 bases between them. CDR1 KGHDR and CDR2 SFDVKD were looked up in the germline V gene. From the cysteine through the phenylalanine, the CDR3 covers 15 amino acids. The kept DNA is CDR3 alone, 45 bases in frame from the first base. The library was built by means of the immunoSEQ multiplex PCR assay. TCRdb obtained this table from immuneACCESS and retained in-frame rearrangements with V and J assigned. These tables miss some clones; where compared with another copy, unresolved V genes account for less than half of the shortfall, and the remainder is unexplained. The sample table holds some 79,000 clones, of which around nine tenths were seen once. The ten largest make up over 5.5% of the sample.

In the case of this clone: Its antigen is not yet known. No base qualities exist here, and no much larger clone lies one base off it.

The TCR was taken from a man aged 50 or older in good health. The rearranged segments are TRBV24-1 and TRBJ2-7, and TRBD1 may be the D gene, going by 5 matching bases. The sequenced material came from blood. The DNA sequence is TGTGCCACCAGTGACCCTAGACAGCGTTCCTACGAGCAGTACTTC. Its amino acids are CATSDPRQRSYEQYF.